Presented here are 27 T cell receptor beta chains from one specimen sequenced in a study of a mutant IDH1 vaccine in newly diagnosed glioma. The assay was immunoSEQ multiplex PCR, and TCRdb's table has in-frame clones only and misses some. The sample lists 70,000 to 95,000 clones; roughly 87% were seen once. Regarding time point: baseline, week 1 (first vaccination visit). Treatment specified: pre-vaccination baseline after standard-of-care therapy. The specimen was PBMCs, collected from a glioma patient treated with radiotherapy, temozolomide or both. These receptors were obtained from a middle-aged man with glioma. Some clones in this sample may be carry-over from other donors' samples.

V usage is TRBV5-1 and J usage is TRBJ2-7; the match to TRBD1 covers 8 bases. The CDR3 extends over 14 amino acids. V lost 5 bases, J lost 5 bases, and 9 bases stayed unmatched. Germline loops: CDR1 SGHRS, CDR2 YFSETQ. The CDR3 coding sequence is TGCGCCAGCAGTATGACAGGGGACAAGCACGAGCAGTACTTC. Amino acid sequence: CASSMTGDKHEQYF.

J is TRBJ2-5 and V is TRBV5-1, with 12 bases matching TRBD2. Germline V gives CDR1 SGHRS, CDR2 YFSETQ. V shed 0 bases, J shed 4 bases, and the junction held 7 bases outside the gene matches. The CDR3 has 17 amino acids. CDR3 sequence: CASSLATSGGLVETQYF. The CDR3 region has the DNA TGCGCCAGCAGCTTGGCGACTAGCGGGGGCCTTGTAGAGACCCAGTACTTC.

This rearrangement joins TRBV5-4 to TRBJ1-1; D is ambiguous. Per the germline V gene, CDR1 is SGHNT and CDR2 is YYREEE (reference sequence). The V gene lost 0 bases and the J gene lost 1 base, with 7 bases spanning the gap. The CDR3 sequence is 14 residues long. The CDR3 here is CASSLATRNTEAFF. Written as DNA, the CDR3 is TGTGCCAGCAGCTTGGCAACGCGGAACACTGAAGCTTTCTTT.

This sequence joins TRBV5-4 and TRBJ1-4; 9 positions agree with TRBD1. This CDR3 is built from 17 residues. The V gene end was trimmed by 3 bases and the J gene end by 0 bases; junction bases not matched to a gene: 6. Germline values: CDR1 SGHNT, CDR2 YYREEE (reference sequence). The CDR3 is CASSSGGQGATNEKLFF. The CDR3 coding sequence is TGTGCCAGCAGCTCGGGGGGACAGGGAGCAACTAATGAAAAACTGTTTTTT. The entire variable domain, with the rest obtained from reference TRBV5-4 and TRBJ1-4, is as follows: ETGVTQSPTHLIKTRGQQVTLRCSSQSGHNTVSWYQQALGQGPQFIFQYYREEENGRGNFPPRFSGLQFPNYSSELNVNALELDDSALYLCASSSGGQGATNEKLFFGSGTQLSVL.

The V gene is TRBV10-3, the J gene TRBJ1-6; 7 bases map to TRBD1. The CDR3 runs to 15 residues. Per the germline V gene, CDR1 is ENHRY and CDR2 is SYGVKD. With V trimmed by 4 bases and J by 9 bases, 9 bases remained unmatched. The CDR3 reads CAISGDTGVVSPLHF. In DNA form, the CDR3 reads TGTGCCATCAGTGGGGACACAGGGGTGGTTTCACCCCTCCACTTT.

The chain combines TRBV15 with TRBJ1-2; D is perhaps TRBD1 (5 bases). V lost 5 bases to trimming and J lost 8 bases, with 18 bases between them. The CDR3 length is 14 residues. Looked up from germline, CDR1 is LNHNV and CDR2 is YYDKDF (reference sequence). CDR3 coding DNA: TGTGCCACCAGCCGAGCAGGGATCTCTGAGGGCTACACCTTC. This gives the protein CATSRAGISEGYTF.

The J gene is TRBJ1-6, the V gene TRBV27; weak D call: TRBD1 (6 bases). CDR1 MNHEY and CDR2 SMNVEV come from the germline V gene (reference sequence). V lost 0 bases and J 9 bases, leaving 12 bases between the germline ends. The CDR3 is 15 residues long. The CDR3 is CASSLSTGIGSPLHF. Written as DNA, the CDR3 is TGTGCCAGCAGTTTATCTACAGGGATAGGTTCACCCCTCCACTTT.

The chain uses TRBV30 and TRBJ1-6; D is unresolved. Deletions cut 0 bases from V and 6 bases from J, with 9 bases between. CDR1 is GTSNPN and CDR2 is SVGIG in the germline V gene (reference sequence). The CDR3 is 14 residues long. CDR3 protein: CAWSVMVSNSPLHF. CDR3 sequence (DNA): TGTGCCTGGAGTGTAATGGTATCTAATTCACCCCTCCACTTT.

The chain carries TRBV14 and TRBJ2-2; TRBD1 is a possible D gene (6 bases). This CDR3 has 13 amino acids. From germline, CDR1 is SGHDN and CDR2 FVKESK. Trimming pared 4 bases from V and 6 bases from J, leaving 9 bases between. CDR3: CASSPRGSGELFF. The CDR3 nucleotides read TGTGCCAGCAGCCCCAGGGGTTCCGGGGAGCTGTTTTTT.

The chain uses TRBV19 and TRBJ2-7; TRBD1 matches at 7 bases. Germline assignment: CDR1 LNHDA and CDR2 SQIVND (reference sequence). The CDR3 sequence is 13 residues long. With 5 bases clipped from V and 4 bases from J, the junction kept 5 bases outside the gene matches. The CDR3 nucleotides read TGTGCCAGTAGTCCGGGACAGACTTACGAGCAGTACTTC. Protein product: CASSPGQTYEQYF.

The chain couples TRBV19 to TRBJ1-5; D is undetermined. There are 17 residues in the CDR3. The V and J ends lost 5 bases and 1 base respectively, with 18 bases between them. CDR1 and CDR2 from the germline V gene are LNHDA and SQIVND (reference sequence). This CDR3 is CASSLTSRAPSNQPQHF. The CDR3 DNA reads as TGTGCCAGTAGTCTGACATCCAGAGCTCCGAGCAATCAGCCCCAGCATTTT.

The J gene is TRBJ2-7, the V gene TRBV5-5; D is unclear. Germline CDR1 SGHKS, CDR2 YYEKEE (reference sequence). This CDR3 spans 12 amino acids. Between the trimmed V and J ends, which lost 3 bases and 2 bases, there was a span of 6 bases. The CDR3 sequence: CASSSHTYEQYF. In DNA form, the CDR3 reads TGTGCCAGCAGCTCGCACACCTACGAGCAGTACTTC.

This clone was observed a handful of times. The chain uses TRBV7-2 and TRBJ2-2; 9 nucleotides line up with TRBD2. The CDR3 length is 17 residues. CDR1 and CDR2 from the germline V gene are SGHTA and FQGNSA. The V segment lost 7 bases and the J segment 3 bases; nucleotides outside the gene matches: 12. In nucleotides, the CDR3 is TGTGCCAGCAAGTGGAGATGGGGCGGGGGGGACACCGGGGAGCTGTTTTTT. Translating gives CASKWRWGGGDTGELFF.

The chain is built from TRBV2 and TRBJ2-7; D not resolved. Trimming took off 8 bases at V and 1 base at J, with 6 bases between the two ends. The germline gives CDR1 SNHLY, CDR2 FYNNEI. The CDR3 covers 11 residues. The CDR3 loop reads CASVDSYEQYF. The CDR3 coding sequence is TGTGCCAGCGTTGATTCCTACGAGCAGTACTTC.

V and J are TRBV13 and TRBJ2-7; TRBD1 matches 8 bases. V lost 5 bases to trimming and J lost 4 bases; unmatched junction nucleotides: 10. The CDR3 is made up of 15 amino acids. Germline CDR1 reads PRHDT; CDR2 reads FYEKMQ (reference sequence). In DNA form, the CDR3 reads TGTGCCAGCAGCGGCCGACAGGGGACGGAATACGAGCAGTACTTC. Translated: CASSGRQGTEYEQYF.

This sequence joins TRBV7-6 and TRBJ2-5, with D uncertain. Germline-derived CDR1 and CDR2 are SGHVS and FNYEAQ. The V end lost 2 bases, the J end lost 4 bases, and 8 bases lay between the germline ends. The CDR3 sequence is 13 residues long. The CDR3 reads CASSLSTGETQYF. The CDR3 region has the DNA TGTGCCAGCAGCTTATCCACGGGAGAGACCCAGTACTTC.

The CDR3 DNA reads as TGTGCCAGTGCGGAGCAGGGGCTAGCCAAAAACATTCAGTACTTC. Its protein product is CASAEQGLAKNIQYF. The genes are TRBV2 and TRBJ2-4; a possible D gene is TRBD1 (6 bases). Germline V lookup: CDR1 SNHLY, CDR2 FYNNEI. Trimming left V 9 bases short and J 0 bases short, with 15 bases between. This CDR3 comprises 15 residues.

V usage is TRBV9 and J usage is TRBJ1-1; the match to TRBD1 covers 8 bases. Germline V gives CDR1 SGDLS, CDR2 YYNGEE. J was trimmed by 3 bases and V by 4 bases; bases with no gene match: 8. The CDR3 runs 15 residues. As DNA, the CDR3 is TGTGCCAGCAGCCCGAGGGCAGGGGGCGACACTGAAGCTTTCTTT. It encodes CASSPRAGGDTEAFF.

V gene TRBV6-1 combines with J gene TRBJ2-5; D might be TRBD2 (7 bases). V shed 7 bases and J shed 5 bases, with 14 bases lying between them. Per germline, CDR1 MNHNS and CDR2 SASEGT. The CDR3 consists of 13 residues. The CDR3 sequence: CASTDRGAETQYF. CDR3 DNA sequence: TGTGCCAGCACCGACCGGGGGGCGGAGACCCAGTACTTC.

Written as DNA, the CDR3 is TGTGCCAGCAGCCACAGGGGGCCGGATTCACCCCTCCACTTT. Translated, it gives CASSHRGPDSPLHF. This chain joins TRBV13 and TRBJ1-6, with 9 bases that match TRBD1. Trimming at V came to 5 bases and at J to 8 bases, leaving 4 bases not matched to a gene. From germline, CDR1 is PRHDT and CDR2 FYEKMQ (reference sequence). This CDR3 is built from 14 residues.

With regard to this clone: Within the sample, other DNA sequences also encode this same CDR3. V and J are TRBV5-1 and TRBJ2-3; D gene uncertain. Looked up from germline, CDR1 is SGHRS and CDR2 is YFSETQ. V was shortened by 0 bases and J by 0 bases, with 5 bases between the two germline ends. CDR3 length: 14 amino acids. The CDR3 loop reads CASSLGDSTDTQYF. Written as DNA, the CDR3 is TGCGCCAGCAGCTTGGGAGACAGCACAGATACGCAGTATTTT.

This clone was picked up a small number of times. The V and J genes are TRBV4-1 and TRBJ1-1, with a possible D match to TRBD1 (6 bases). The CDR3 length is 15 residues. Trimming took 3 bases from V and 5 from J, leaving 16 bases between them. Germline V gene sequence: CDR1 MGHRA, CDR2 YSYEKL. The CDR3 loop reads CASSQPGESWTEAFF. The DNA for the CDR3 is TGCGCCAGCAGCCAGCCAGGGGAGAGTTGGACTGAAGCTTTCTTT.

The chain combines TRBV30 with TRBJ2-1; a weak D match, TRBD2 (6 bases). Germline values: CDR1 GTSNPN, CDR2 SVGIG (reference sequence). The CDR3 runs to 14 residues. Trimming took 5 bases from V and 0 from J, leaving 11 bases between them. In nucleotides, the CDR3 is TGTGCCTGGGGGGGGAGACTCTCCTACAATGAGCAGTTCTTC. This translates into CAWGGRLSYNEQFF.

This clone was observed once. The CDR3 spells CASSLNRATEAFF. In nucleotides, the CDR3 is TGTGCCAGCTCACTTAACAGGGCGACTGAAGCTTTCTTT. The J gene is TRBJ1-1, the V gene TRBV18, with a possible D match to TRBD1 (6 bases). The germline CDR1 and CDR2 sequences are KGHSH and LQKENI. This CDR3 has 13 amino acids. Trimming stripped 4 bases from V and 5 bases from J, with 11 bases between.

The V call is TRBV5-4, the J call TRBJ2-7; D is uncertain. Between the trimmed V and J ends, which lost 0 bases and 7 bases, there was a span of 8 bases. This CDR3 has 12 amino acids. Germline CDR1 is SGHNT and CDR2 is YYREEE (reference sequence). The chain's CDR3 is CASSLEVGEQYF. CDR3 sequence (DNA): TGTGCCAGCAGCTTGGAGGTCGGGGAGCAGTACTTC. Using reference TRBV5-4 and TRBJ2-7 for the parts outside the CDR3, the full variable domain is ETGVTQSPTHLIKTRGQQVTLRCSSQSGHNTVSWYQQALGQGPQFIFQYYREEENGRGNFPPRFSGLQFPNYSSELNVNALELDDSALYLCASSLEVGEQYFGPGTRLTVT.

This clone was recorded a few times. The CDR3 sequence: CASSFGTSNTGELFF. In nucleotides, the CDR3 is TGCGCCAGCAGCTTCGGGACATCGAACACCGGGGAGCTGTTTTTT. J is TRBJ2-2 and V is TRBV5-1; D may be TRBD1 (6 bases). This CDR3 has 15 amino acids. The V and J ends lost 2 bases and 0 bases respectively, with 8 bases between them. Germline assignment: CDR1 SGHRS and CDR2 YFSETQ.

This clone was counted only a few times. This chain connects TRBV2 to TRBJ1-1, with D tentatively TRBD1 (6 bases). The germline V gene encodes CDR1 SNHLY and CDR2 FYNNEI. This CDR3 has 15 residues. The ends were cut back, 10 bases at V and 0 bases at J, with 18 bases in the middle. CDR3 region: CANKGRGSVNTEAFF. DNA of the CDR3: TGTGCCAACAAGGGCAGGGGATCGGTGAACACTGAAGCTTTCTTT.